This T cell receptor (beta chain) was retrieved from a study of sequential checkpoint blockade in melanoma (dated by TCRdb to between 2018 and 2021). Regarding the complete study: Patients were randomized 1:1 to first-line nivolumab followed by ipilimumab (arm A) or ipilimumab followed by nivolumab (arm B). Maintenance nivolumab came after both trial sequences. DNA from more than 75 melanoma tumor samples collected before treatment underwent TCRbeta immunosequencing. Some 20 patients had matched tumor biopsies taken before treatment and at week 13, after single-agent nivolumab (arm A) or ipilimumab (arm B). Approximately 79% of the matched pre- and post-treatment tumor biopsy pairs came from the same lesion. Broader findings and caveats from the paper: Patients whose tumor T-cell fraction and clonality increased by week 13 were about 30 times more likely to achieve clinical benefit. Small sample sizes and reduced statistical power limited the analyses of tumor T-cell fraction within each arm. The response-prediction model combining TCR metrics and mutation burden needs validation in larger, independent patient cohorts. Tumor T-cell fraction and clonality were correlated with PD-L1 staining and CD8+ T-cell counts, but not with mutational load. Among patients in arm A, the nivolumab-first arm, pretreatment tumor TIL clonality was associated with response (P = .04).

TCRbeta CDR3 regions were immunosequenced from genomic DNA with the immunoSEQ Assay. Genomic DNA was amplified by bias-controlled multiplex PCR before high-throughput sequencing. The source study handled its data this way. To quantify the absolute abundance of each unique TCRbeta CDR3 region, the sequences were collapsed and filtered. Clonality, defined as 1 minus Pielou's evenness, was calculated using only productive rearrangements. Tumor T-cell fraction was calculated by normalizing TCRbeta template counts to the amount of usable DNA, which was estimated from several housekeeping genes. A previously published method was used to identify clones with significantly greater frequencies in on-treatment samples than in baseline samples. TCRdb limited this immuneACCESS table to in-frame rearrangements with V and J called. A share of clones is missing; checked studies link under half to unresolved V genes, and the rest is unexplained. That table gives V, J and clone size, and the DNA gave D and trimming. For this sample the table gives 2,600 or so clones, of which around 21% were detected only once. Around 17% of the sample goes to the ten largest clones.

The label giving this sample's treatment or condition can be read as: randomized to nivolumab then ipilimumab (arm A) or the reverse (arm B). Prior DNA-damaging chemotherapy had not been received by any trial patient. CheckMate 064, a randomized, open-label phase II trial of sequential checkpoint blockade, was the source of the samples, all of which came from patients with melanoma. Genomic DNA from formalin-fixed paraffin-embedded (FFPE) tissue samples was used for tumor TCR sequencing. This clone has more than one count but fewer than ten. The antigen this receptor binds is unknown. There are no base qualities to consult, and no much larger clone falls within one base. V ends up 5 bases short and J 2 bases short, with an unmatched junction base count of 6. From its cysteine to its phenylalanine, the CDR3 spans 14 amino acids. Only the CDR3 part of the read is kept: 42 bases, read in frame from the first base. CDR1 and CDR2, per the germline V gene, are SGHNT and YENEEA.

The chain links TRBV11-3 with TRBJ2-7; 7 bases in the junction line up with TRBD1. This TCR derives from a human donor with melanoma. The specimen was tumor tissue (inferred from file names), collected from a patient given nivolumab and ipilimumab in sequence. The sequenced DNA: TGTGCCAGCAGCAGAGGGGGCGAGACCTACGAGCAGTACTTC. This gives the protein CASSRGGETYEQYF.